The rows below give T cell receptor beta chains drawn from one sample of a study of regulatory T cells in long-lasting Graves disease. TCRdb re-analysed the multiplex PCR reads in MiXCR, keeping a single row per CDR3 protein. The data contain 400,000 to 550,000 distinct CDR3 sequences, about 15% of them singletons. The same sample was also used in a study of T cells in Graves' hyperthyroidism and ophthalmopathy.

This specimen was peripheral blood mononuclear cells (PBMCs), taken at new diagnosis, from a patient treated with antithyroid drugs. The receptors stem from a woman in her 30s with Graves disease. CDR3s include the opening cysteine and the closing phenylalanine or tryptophan. A D gene is named only where the DNA matches it firmly. Some rows have no size entry. The others give once, few or many, or a class for an expanded clone.

d_call: NA; clone_size: many; v_call: TRBV20-1; j_call: TRBJ2-3; cdr3_aa: CSASPPLGADTQYF; cdr3_nt: TGCAGTGCGAGTCCTCCCTTGGGGGCAGATACGCAGTATTTT
d_call: NA; clone_size: few; v_call: TRBV3-1; j_call: TRBJ2-6; cdr3_aa: CASSPPLTFSGANVLTF; cdr3_nt: TGTGCCAGCAGCCCGCCCCTTACCTTCTCTGGGGCCAACGTCCTGACTTTC
d_call: NA; clone_size: few; v_call: TRBV7-9; j_call: TRBJ1-2; cdr3_aa: CASSPQGDYGYTF; cdr3_nt: TGTGCCAGCAGCCCACAGGGAGACTATGGCTACACCTTC
d_call: TRBD1; clone_size: few; v_call: TRBV29-1; j_call: TRBJ1-4; cdr3_aa: CSVEHRGGEKLFF; cdr3_nt: TGCAGCGTTGAACACAGGGGTGGGGAAAAACTGTTTTTT
d_call: NA; clone_size: few; v_call: TRBV24-1; j_call: TRBJ2-3; cdr3_aa: CATSDPGYGALEDTQYF; cdr3_nt: TGTGCCACCAGTGATCCAGGATATGGGGCTCTCGAAGATACGCAGTATTTT
d_call: TRBD1; clone_size: many; v_call: TRBV5-1; j_call: TRBJ1-4; cdr3_aa: CASSPPGQGYEKLFF; cdr3_nt: TGCGCCAGCAGCCCACCGGGACAGGGTTATGAAAAACTGTTTTTT
d_call: NA; clone_size: many; v_call: TRBV4-2; j_call: TRBJ2-5; cdr3_aa: CASSQDGKETQYF; cdr3_nt: TGTGCCAGCAGCCAAGATGGAAAAGAGACCCAGTACTTC
d_call: NA; clone_size: many; v_call: TRBV5-1; j_call: TRBJ2-7; cdr3_aa: CAGSLAGLSEQYF; cdr3_nt: TGCGCCGGCAGCTTGGCCGGGCTATCCGAGCAGTACTTC
d_call: NA; clone_size: many; v_call: TRBV14; j_call: TRBJ2-2; cdr3_aa: CASSQVFNTGELFF; cdr3_nt: TGTGCCAGCAGCCAAGTTTTCAACACCGGGGAGCTGTTTTTT
d_call: NA; clone_size: many; v_call: TRBV28; j_call: TRBJ2-3; cdr3_aa: CASDGDGTDTQYF; cdr3_nt: TGTGCCAGCGACGGGGATGGGACAGATACGCAGTATTTT
d_call: NA; clone_size: NA; v_call: TRBV12-5; j_call: TRBJ2-5; cdr3_aa: CASSGPLGETQYF; cdr3_nt: TGTGCTAGCAGTGGTCCCCTTGGGGAGACCCAGTACTTC
d_call: NA; clone_size: NA; v_call: TRBV7-2; j_call: TRBJ2-3; cdr3_aa: CASSFQADTQYF; cdr3_nt: TGTGCCAGCAGCTTTCAGGCAGATACGCAGTATTTT
d_call: NA; clone_size: many; v_call: TRBV11-2; j_call: TRBJ2-2; cdr3_aa: CASSPRVLLGELFF; cdr3_nt: TGTGCCAGCAGCCCCAGGGTCTTGCTCGGGGAGCTGTTTTTT
d_call: NA; clone_size: NA; v_call: TRBV7-3; j_call: TRBJ2-3; cdr3_aa: CASSSWGATDTQYF; cdr3_nt: TGTGCCAGCAGCTCGTGGGGGGCAACAGATACGCAGTATTTT
d_call: NA; clone_size: NA; v_call: TRBV6-1; j_call: TRBJ2-6; cdr3_aa: CASSYEVPGANVLTF; cdr3_nt: TGTGCCAGCAGTTACGAGGTGCCTGGGGCCAACGTCCTGACTTTC
d_call: NA; clone_size: NA; v_call: TRBV29-1; j_call: TRBJ2-6; cdr3_aa: CSSSGGSSGANVLTF; cdr3_nt: TGCAGCTCCTCAGGGGGGTCCTCTGGGGCCAACGTCCTGACTTTC
d_call: NA; clone_size: NA; v_call: TRBV11-3; j_call: TRBJ2-1; cdr3_aa: CASSPLKASYNEQFF; cdr3_nt: TGTGCCAGCAGCCCGCTAAAGGCGTCCTACAATGAGCAGTTCTTC
d_call: TRBD2; clone_size: NA; v_call: TRBV6-2/TRBV6-3; j_call: TRBJ2-1; cdr3_aa: CASSRLAGGNEQFF; cdr3_nt: TGTGCCAGCAGCCGACTAGCGGGGGGCAATGAGCAGTTCTTC
d_call: NA; clone_size: many; v_call: TRBV12-3/TRBV12-4; j_call: TRBJ2-3; cdr3_aa: CASRPQGPTDTQYF; cdr3_nt: TGTGCCAGCAGACCCCAGGGCCCCACAGATACGCAGTATTTT
d_call: NA; clone_size: NA; v_call: TRBV19; j_call: TRBJ2-3; cdr3_aa: CASSPQGGLTDTQYF; cdr3_nt: TGTGCCAGTAGCCCACAGGGCGGATTAACAGATACGCAGTATTTT
d_call: NA; clone_size: NA; v_call: TRBV27; j_call: TRBJ2-1; cdr3_aa: CACEWRRGVYNEQFF; cdr3_nt: TGTGCCTGCGAATGGCGACGAGGGGTATACAATGAGCAGTTCTTC
d_call: TRBD2; clone_size: many; v_call: TRBV20-1; j_call: TRBJ2-1; cdr3_aa: CSARWTSINNEQFF; cdr3_nt: TGCAGTGCTAGGTGGACTAGCATCAACAATGAGCAGTTCTTC